The clone carrying this TCR beta chain was detected ten times or more. Its antigen is unknown. The CDR3 regions of TCR beta were amplified from RNA transcripts. The TCR CDR3 first-round RT-PCR relied on the HTBI primer set. TCRdb reanalysed the multiplex PCR reads using MiXCR and keeps one entry per CDR3 protein. The table includes hundreds of thousands of distinct CDR3 sequences, under 60% detected once. Graves' hyperthyroidism showing no ophthalmopathy progression within 18 months was considered stable. With 2 bases removed from V and 2 bases from J, the gap between germline ends came to 6 bases. The CDR3 length is 14 residues. Germline V lookup: CDR1 KGHDR, CDR2 SFDVKD. This sample was taken from a study of T cells in Graves' hyperthyroidism and ophthalmopathy. General study findings and limits: Expanded thyroid clonotypes (above 0.001) were mostly also found in blood.

The chain links TRBV24-1 to TRBJ1-5; D not certain. The TCR comes from a woman aged 18-29 years with Graves' hyperthyroidism. Sample: peripheral blood or thyroid tissue (not recorded which). CDR3 amino acids: CATSDSVGNQPQHF. The CDR3 nucleotides are TGTGCCACCAGTGATTCAGTGGGCAATCAGCCCCAGCATTTT.